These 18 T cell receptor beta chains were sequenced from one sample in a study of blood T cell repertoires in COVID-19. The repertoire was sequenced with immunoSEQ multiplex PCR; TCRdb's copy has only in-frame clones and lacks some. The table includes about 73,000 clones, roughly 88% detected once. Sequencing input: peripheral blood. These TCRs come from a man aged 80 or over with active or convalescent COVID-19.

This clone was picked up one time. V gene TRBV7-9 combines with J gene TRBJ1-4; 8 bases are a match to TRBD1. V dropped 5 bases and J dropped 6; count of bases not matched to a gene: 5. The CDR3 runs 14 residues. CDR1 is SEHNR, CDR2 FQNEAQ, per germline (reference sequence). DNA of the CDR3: TGTGCCAGCAGCGCTAGGACAGGGTATGAAAAACTGTTTTTT. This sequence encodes CASSARTGYEKLFF.

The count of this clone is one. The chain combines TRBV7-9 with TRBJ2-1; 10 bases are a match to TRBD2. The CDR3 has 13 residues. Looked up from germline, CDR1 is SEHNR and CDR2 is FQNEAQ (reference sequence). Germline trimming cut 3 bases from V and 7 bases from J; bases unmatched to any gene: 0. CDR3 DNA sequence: TGTGCCAGCAGCTTGGGACTAGCGAATGAGCAGTTCTTC. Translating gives CASSLGLANEQFF.

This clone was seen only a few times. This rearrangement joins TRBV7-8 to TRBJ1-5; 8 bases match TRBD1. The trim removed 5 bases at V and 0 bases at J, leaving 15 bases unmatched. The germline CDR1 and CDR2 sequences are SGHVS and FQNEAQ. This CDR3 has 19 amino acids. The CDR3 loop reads CASSHPQGARGYSNQPQHF. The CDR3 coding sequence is TGTGCCAGCAGCCATCCCCAGGGGGCGCGGGGTTATAGCAATCAGCCCCAGCATTTT.

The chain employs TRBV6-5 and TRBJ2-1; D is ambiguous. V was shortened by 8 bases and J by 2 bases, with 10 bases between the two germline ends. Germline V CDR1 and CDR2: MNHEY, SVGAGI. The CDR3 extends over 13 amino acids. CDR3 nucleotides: TGTGCCAGCCGGGTTAAAACCTACAATGAGCAGTTCTTC. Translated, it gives CASRVKTYNEQFF.

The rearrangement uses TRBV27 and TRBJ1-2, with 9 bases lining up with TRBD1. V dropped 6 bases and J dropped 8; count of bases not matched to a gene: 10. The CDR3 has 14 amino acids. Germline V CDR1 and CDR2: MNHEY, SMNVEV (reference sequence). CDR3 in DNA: TGTGCCAGCAGCACCCGGACAGGGGTAGTGGGCTACACCTTC. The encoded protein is CASSTRTGVVGYTF.

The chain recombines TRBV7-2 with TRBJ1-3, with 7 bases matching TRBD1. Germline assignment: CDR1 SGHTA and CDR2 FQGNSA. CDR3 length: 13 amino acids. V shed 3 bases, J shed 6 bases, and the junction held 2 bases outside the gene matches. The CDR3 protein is CASSLGQKNTIYF. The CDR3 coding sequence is TGTGCCAGCAGCTTGGGACAGAAAAACACCATATATTTT.

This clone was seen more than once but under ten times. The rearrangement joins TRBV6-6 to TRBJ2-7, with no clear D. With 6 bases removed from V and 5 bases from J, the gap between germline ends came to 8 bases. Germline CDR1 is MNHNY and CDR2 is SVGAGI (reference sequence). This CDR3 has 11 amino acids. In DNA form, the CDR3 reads TGTGCCAGCAGCTCCCTCGACGAGCAGTACTTC. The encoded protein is CASSSLDEQYF.

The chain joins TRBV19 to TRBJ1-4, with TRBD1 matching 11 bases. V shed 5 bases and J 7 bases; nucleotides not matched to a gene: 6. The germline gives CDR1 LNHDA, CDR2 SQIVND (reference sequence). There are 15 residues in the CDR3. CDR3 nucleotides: TGTGCCAGTAGTGTACCGGGACAGGGGGTTGAAAAACTGTTTTTT. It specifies CASSVPGQGVEKLFF. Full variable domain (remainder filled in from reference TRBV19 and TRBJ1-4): DGGITQSPKYLFRKEGQNVTLSCEQNLNHDAMYWYRQDPGQGLRLIYYSQIVNDFQKGDIAEGYSVSREKKESFPLTVTSAQKNPTAFYLCASSVPGQGVEKLFFGSGTQLSVL.

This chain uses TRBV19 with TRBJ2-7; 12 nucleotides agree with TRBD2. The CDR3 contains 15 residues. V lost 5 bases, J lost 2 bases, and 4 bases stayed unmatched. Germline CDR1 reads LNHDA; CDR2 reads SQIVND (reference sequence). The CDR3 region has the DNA TGTGCCAGTAGTGAGACTAGCGGGGGAGCCTACGAGCAGTACTTC. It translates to CASSETSGGAYEQYF. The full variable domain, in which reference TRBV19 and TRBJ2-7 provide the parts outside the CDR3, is DGGITQSPKYLFRKEGQNVTLSCEQNLNHDAMYWYRQDPGQGLRLIYYSQIVNDFQKGDIAEGYSVSREKKESFPLTVTSAQKNPTAFYLCASSETSGGAYEQYFGPGTRLTVT.

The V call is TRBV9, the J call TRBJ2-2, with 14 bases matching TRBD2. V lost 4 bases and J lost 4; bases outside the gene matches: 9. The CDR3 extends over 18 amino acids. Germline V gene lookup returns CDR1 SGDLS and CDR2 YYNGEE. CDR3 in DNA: TGTGCCAGCAGCAGCGGGACTAGCGGGAGACGAATCACCGGGGAGCTGTTTTTT. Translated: CASSSGTSGRRITGELFF. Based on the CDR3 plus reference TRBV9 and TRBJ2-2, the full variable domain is DSGVTQTPKHLITATGQRVTLRCSPRSGDLSVYWYQQSLDQGLQFLIQYYNGEERAKGNILERFSAQQFPDLHSELNLSSLELGDSALYFCASSSGTSGRRITGELFFGEGSRLTVL.

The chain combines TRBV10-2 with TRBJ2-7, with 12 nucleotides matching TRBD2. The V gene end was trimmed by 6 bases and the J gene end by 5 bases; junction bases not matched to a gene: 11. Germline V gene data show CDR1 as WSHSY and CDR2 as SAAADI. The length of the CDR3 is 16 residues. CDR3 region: CASSLAGGGFRNEQYF. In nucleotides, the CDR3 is TGCGCCAGCAGCCTAGCGGGAGGGGGGTTCCGAAACGAGCAGTACTTC.

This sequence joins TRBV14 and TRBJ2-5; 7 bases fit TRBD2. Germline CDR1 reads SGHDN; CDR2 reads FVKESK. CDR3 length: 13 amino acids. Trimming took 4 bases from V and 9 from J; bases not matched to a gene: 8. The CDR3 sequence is CASSPGGRWAQYF. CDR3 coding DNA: TGTGCCAGCAGCCCTGGCGGGAGATGGGCCCAGTACTTC.

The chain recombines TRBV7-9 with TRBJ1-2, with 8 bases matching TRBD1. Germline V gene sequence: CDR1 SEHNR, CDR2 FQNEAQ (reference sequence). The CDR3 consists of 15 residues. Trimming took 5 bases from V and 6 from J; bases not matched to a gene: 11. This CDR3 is CASSPQGADLNGYTF. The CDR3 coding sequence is TGTGCCAGCAGCCCCCAGGGGGCTGATCTGAATGGCTACACCTTC.

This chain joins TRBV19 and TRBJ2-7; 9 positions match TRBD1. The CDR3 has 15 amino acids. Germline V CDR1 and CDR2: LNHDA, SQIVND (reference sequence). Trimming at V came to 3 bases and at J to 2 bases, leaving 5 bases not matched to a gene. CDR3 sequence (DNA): TGTGCCAGTAGTATTGGGGGACAGGGAACCTACGAGCAGTACTTC. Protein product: CASSIGGQGTYEQYF. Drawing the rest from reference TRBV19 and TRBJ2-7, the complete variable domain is DGGITQSPKYLFRKEGQNVTLSCEQNLNHDAMYWYRQDPGQGLRLIYYSQIVNDFQKGDIAEGYSVSREKKESFPLTVTSAQKNPTAFYLCASSIGGQGTYEQYFGPGTRLTVT.

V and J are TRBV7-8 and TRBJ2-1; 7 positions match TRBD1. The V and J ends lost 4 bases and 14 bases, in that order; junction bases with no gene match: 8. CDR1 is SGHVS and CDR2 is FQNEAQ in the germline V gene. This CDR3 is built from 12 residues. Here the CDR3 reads CASSSSDRLEFF. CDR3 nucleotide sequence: TGTGCCAGCAGCTCTTCGGACAGGCTGGAGTTCTTC.

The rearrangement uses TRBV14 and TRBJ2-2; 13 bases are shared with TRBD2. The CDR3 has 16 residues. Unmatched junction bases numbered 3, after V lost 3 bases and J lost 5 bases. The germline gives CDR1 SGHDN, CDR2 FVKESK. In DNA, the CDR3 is TGTGCCAGCAGCCAGAGGGGACTAGCGGGGACCGGGGAGCTGTTTTTT. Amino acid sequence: CASSQRGLAGTGELFF.

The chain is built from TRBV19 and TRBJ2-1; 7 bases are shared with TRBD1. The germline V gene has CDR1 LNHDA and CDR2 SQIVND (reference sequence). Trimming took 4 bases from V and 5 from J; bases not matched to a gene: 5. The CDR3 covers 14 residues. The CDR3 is CASSTRDRDNEQFF. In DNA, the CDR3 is TGTGCCAGTAGTACACGCGACAGGGACAATGAGCAGTTCTTC. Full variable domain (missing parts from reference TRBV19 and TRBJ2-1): DGGITQSPKYLFRKEGQNVTLSCEQNLNHDAMYWYRQDPGQGLRLIYYSQIVNDFQKGDIAEGYSVSREKKESFPLTVTSAQKNPTAFYLCASSTRDRDNEQFFGPGTRLTVL.

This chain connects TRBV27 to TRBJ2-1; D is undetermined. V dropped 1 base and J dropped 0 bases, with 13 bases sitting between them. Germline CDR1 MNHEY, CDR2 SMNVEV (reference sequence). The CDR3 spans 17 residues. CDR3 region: CASSLLLFPASYNEQFF. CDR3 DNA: TGTGCCAGCAGTTTATTACTCTTCCCTGCCTCCTACAATGAGCAGTTCTTC.